This section outlines one TCR beta chain sequence together with its context. At the DNA level, this CDR3 is encoded by other sequences in the same sample as well. In the study's own analysis: Using reference gene primer amplification, nucleated cell counts were estimated. The method was immunoSEQ multiplex PCR; TCRdb's version includes in-frame clones alone and lacks a portion of them. The V and J calls and clone size come from that table; D and trimming were worked out from the DNA. Altogether 95,000 to 120,000 clones are present, approximately 80% being singletons, with the ten largest covering about 4%. This CDR3 region has 11 residues. Germline V gene data show CDR1 as DFQATT and CDR2 as SNEGSKA (reference sequence). Trimming left V 4 bases short and J 2 bases short, with 5 bases between. The data are from a study of blood T cell repertoires in COVID-19. Study-wide context: In each case, the material was cDNA or gDNA derived from T cells, B-cell-depleted T cells, or PBMCs.

The chain links TRBV20-1 to TRBJ1-1; D not certain. The sequencing sample was made of peripheral blood. The sequence derives from a woman in her seventies with acute or convalescent COVID-19. This chain's CDR3 is CSATGNTEAFF. CDR3 DNA sequence: TGCAGTGCTACAGGAAACACTGAAGCTTTCTTT.